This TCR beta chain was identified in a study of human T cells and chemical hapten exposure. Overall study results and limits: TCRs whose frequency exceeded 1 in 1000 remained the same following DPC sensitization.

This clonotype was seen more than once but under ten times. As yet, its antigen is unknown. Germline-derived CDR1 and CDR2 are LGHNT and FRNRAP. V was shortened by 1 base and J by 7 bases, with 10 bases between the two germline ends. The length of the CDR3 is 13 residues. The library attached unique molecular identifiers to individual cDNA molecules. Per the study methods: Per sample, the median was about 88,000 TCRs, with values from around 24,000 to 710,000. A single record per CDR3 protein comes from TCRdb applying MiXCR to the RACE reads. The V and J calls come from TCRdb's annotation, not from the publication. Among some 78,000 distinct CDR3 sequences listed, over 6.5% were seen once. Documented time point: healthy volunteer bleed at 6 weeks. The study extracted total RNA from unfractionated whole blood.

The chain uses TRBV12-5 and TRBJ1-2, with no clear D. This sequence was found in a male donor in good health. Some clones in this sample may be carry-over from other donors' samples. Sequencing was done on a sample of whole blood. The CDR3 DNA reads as TGTGCTAGTGGTTTGGCCACACCGCTTGGCTACACCTTC. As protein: CASGLATPLGYTF.